The text below deals with one T cell receptor (beta chain). Its antigen is not identified. Unique molecular identifiers featured in how the TCRbeta library was prepared. TCRdb processed the PCR reads anew with MiXCR; each CDR3 protein has one entry. The sample contains fewer than 550,000 distinct CDR3 sequences, roughly 11% of which appear only once. The data belong to a study of T-cell reconstitution after alpha-beta-depleted transplantation in children. Overall study results and limits: Where alpha-beta T cells came from about two months after transplant was reportedly several hundred expanded graft clones.

CDR3 size: 15 residues. The V and J ends lost 6 bases and 7 bases, in that order; junction bases with no gene match: 7. Germline loops: CDR1 SGHAT, CDR2 FQDESV (reference sequence). The chain uses TRBV11-1 and TRBJ2-1; 12 nucleotides agree with TRBD2. The TCR comes from a female patient between 2 and 10 years old who had a stem cell transplant for aplastic anemia, so the T cells may come from the graft donor. The sequencing here drew on PBMCs, mostly from graft donor cells, taken 180 days after TCRalphabeta/CD19-depleted stem cell transplant. CDR3 sequence: CASRSGLAGRNEQFF. For the CDR3, the DNA is TGTGCCAGCAGATCCGGACTAGCGGGACGGAATGAGCAGTTCTTC.